Shown below are 27 T cell receptor beta chains from a single sample sequenced in a study of OX40 agonist ivuxolimab in advanced cancers. Repertoires were generated with immunoSEQ multiplex PCR, while TCRdb's copy carries only in-frame clones and drops some. The sample gives 70,000 to 80,000 clones, roughly nine tenths of which show up once; about 0.45% is in the top ten. The sample here was CD4+ or CD8+ T cells sorted from blood, taken in a trial of the OX40 agonist ivuxolimab. These receptors originate from an adult with an advanced solid tumor such as melanoma, head and neck, liver or kidney cancer.

V is TRBV10-1 and J is TRBJ2-7; TRBD2 agrees at 9 bases. The V gene's germline CDR1 is WNHNN and CDR2 SYGVQD (reference sequence). V was clipped by 2 bases and J by 2 bases; unmatched bases: 7. This CDR3 comprises 16 residues. As DNA, the CDR3 is TGCGCCAGCAGTGAGGGGAATAGCGGGAGCCCCTACGAGCAGTACTTC. This sequence encodes CASSEGNSGSPYEQYF.

The CDR3 sequence is CSGIRDTRTEAFF. Here the CDR3 DNA reads TGCAGCGGAATAAGGGACACTCGGACTGAAGCTTTCTTT. The chain combines TRBV29-1 with TRBJ1-1, with D perhaps TRBD1 (6 bases). The CDR3 is made up of 13 amino acids. The germline CDR1 and CDR2 sequences are SQVTM and ANQGSEA. Between the trimmed V and J ends, which lost 7 bases and 5 bases, there was a span of 17 bases.

Only one count was recorded for this clone. The chain joins TRBV9 to TRBJ1-1; D not certain. This CDR3 comprises 15 residues. V was pared by 0 bases and J by 2 bases, with 11 bases between. CDR1 and CDR2 (germline): SGDLS, YYNGEE. CDR3 sequence (DNA): TGTGCCAGCAGCGTAGTACCCGGACCAAACACTGAAGCTTTCTTT. Protein product: CASSVVPGPNTEAFF.

The V gene is TRBV27, the J gene TRBJ2-3; tentative D call: TRBD2 (6 bases). V was pared by 4 bases and J by 4 bases, with 9 bases between. The germline V gene has CDR1 MNHEY and CDR2 SMNVEV (reference sequence). The CDR3 totals 13 residues. CDR3 protein: CASSSLASDTQYF. The CDR3 nucleotides read TGTGCCAGCAGTTCTCTAGCGTCAGATACGCAGTATTTT.

J is TRBJ1-2 and V is TRBV2; a weak D match, TRBD1 (5 bases). Germline CDR1 is SNHLY and CDR2 is FYNNEI. The length of the CDR3 is 12 residues. Trimming took 11 bases from V and 2 from J, leaving 12 bases between them. The CDR3 bases are TGTGCCGGCAAGACAGAAAACTATGGCTACACCTTC. It yields the protein CAGKTENYGYTF. Combining the CDR3 with reference TRBV2 and TRBJ1-2 gives the whole variable domain EPEVTQTPSHQVTQMGQEVILRCVPISNHLYFYWYRQILGQKVEFLVSFYNNEISEKSEIFDDQFSVERPDGSNFTLKIRSTKLEDSAMYFCAGKTENYGYTFGSGTRLTVV.

As to this clone: The sample carries other DNA sequences with the same CDR3. The genes are TRBV18 and TRBJ1-2; 7 bases map to TRBD1. CDR1 and CDR2 (germline): KGHSH, LQKENI. Unmatched junction bases numbered 6, after V lost 6 bases and J lost 2 bases. This CDR3 is 14 amino acids long. The DNA of the CDR3 is TGTGCCAGCTCCTCGGACAGGACAAACTATGGCTACACCTTC. Translation gives CASSSDRTNYGYTF.

The chain has TRBV7-2 and TRBJ1-2, with D tentatively TRBD1 (5 bases). Germline lookup yields CDR1 SGHTA and CDR2 FQGNSA. V was clipped by 8 bases and J by 5 bases, with 12 bases between them. The CDR3 runs to 12 residues. The CDR3 reads CASRQPLYGYTF. For the CDR3, the DNA is TGTGCCAGCCGACAGCCTTTATATGGCTACACCTTC.

V gene TRBV7-9 combines with J gene TRBJ2-2; perhaps TRBD1 as D (7 bases). The CDR3 totals 15 residues. The germline V gene encodes CDR1 SEHNR and CDR2 FQNEAQ (reference sequence). V lost 2 bases, J lost 7 bases, and 14 bases lay in between. This CDR3 reads CASSLLTGEVGELFF. The CDR3 DNA reads as TGTGCCAGCAGCTTACTCACAGGGGAGGTCGGGGAGCTGTTTTTT.

This clone was seen a few times. This sequence joins TRBV15 and TRBJ2-7, with a possible D match to TRBD2 (5 bases). V shed 5 bases and J shed 2 bases, with 7 bases lying between them. The germline CDR1 and CDR2 sequences are LNHNV and YYDKDF (reference sequence). The CDR3 length is 12 residues. DNA for the CDR3: TGTGCCACCAGCGAACTAGCCTACGAGCAGTACTTC. Amino acids: CATSELAYEQYF.

The chain has TRBV21-1 and TRBJ1-3; the table's D call of TRBD1 was not tested on the DNA. TRBV21-1 is a recognized pseudogene. The CDR3 runs 19 residues. CDR3 in amino acids: CASTTSVFGRGYSGNTIYF. In nucleotides, the CDR3 is TGTGCCAGCACCACCAGTGTATTTGGTAGGGGCTACTCTGGAAACACCATATATTTT.

The chain is built from TRBV27 and TRBJ1-2, with 7 bases that match TRBD1. This CDR3 is built from 12 residues. Trimming at V came to 5 bases and at J to 8 bases, leaving 5 bases not matched to a gene. Germline V gene lookup returns CDR1 MNHEY and CDR2 SMNVEV (reference sequence). The CDR3, as DNA: TGTGCCAGCAGTCTCAGGGGGGACGGCTACACCTTC. This translates into CASSLRGDGYTF.

The chain has TRBV6-1 and TRBJ2-5; 14 bases fit TRBD2. The DNA end lines up better with TRBJ2-7; the J call may be wrong. The CDR3 runs 15 residues. CDR1 is MNHNS, CDR2 SASEGT, per germline. The CDR3 nucleotides read TGTGCCAGCAGGACTAGCGGGAGGGGGATCTACGAGCAGTACTTC. It encodes CASRTSGRGIYEQYF.

J is TRBJ2-1 and V is TRBV19; D may match TRBD1 or TRBD2 (5 bases each). V dropped 5 bases and J dropped 3 bases, with 11 bases sitting between them. There are 14 residues in the CDR3. Germline V gene lookup returns CDR1 LNHDA and CDR2 SQIVND (reference sequence). The CDR3 DNA follows: TGTGCCAGTAGTCCCGGGACCTTCTACAATGAGCAGTTCTTC. Protein: CASSPGTFYNEQFF.

The chain recombines TRBV19 with TRBJ1-4; TRBD1 might be the D (6 bases). Deletions cut 8 bases from V and 4 bases from J, with 14 bases between. Per the germline V gene, CDR1 is LNHDA and CDR2 is SQIVND (reference sequence). The CDR3 totals 14 residues. The CDR3 sequence is CASGGQAGNEKLFF. In DNA form, the CDR3 reads TGTGCCAGTGGGGGGCAGGCCGGTAATGAAAAACTGTTTTTT.

The chain has TRBV10-1 and TRBJ2-5; D unresolved. With the DNA end fitting TRBJ2-7 better, the J assignment may be wrong. There are 13 residues in the CDR3. Germline assignment: CDR1 WNHNN and CDR2 SYGVQD (reference sequence). The CDR3 protein is CASSGYGTYEQYF. The DNA for the CDR3 is TGCGCCAGCAGTGGATACGGAACCTACGAGCAGTACTTC.

The rearrangement joins TRBV27 to TRBJ1-1; a possible D gene is TRBD1 (6 bases). The CDR3 length is 16 residues. Trimming left V 5 bases short and J 6 bases short, with 22 bases between. The germline V gene encodes CDR1 MNHEY and CDR2 SMNVEV (reference sequence). CDR3 loop: CASSLFGGGTQAEAFF. CDR3 coding DNA: TGTGCCAGCAGTCTATTCGGCGGCGGGACACAAGCTGAAGCTTTCTTT.

This rearrangement joins TRBV6-5 to TRBJ2-7; D perhaps matches TRBD2 (5 bases). The germline V gene has CDR1 MNHEY and CDR2 SVGAGI. The V end was cut by 6 bases, the J end by 2 bases, with 14 bases between. CDR3 length: 14 residues. Written as DNA, the CDR3 is TGTGCCAGCAGAAAGGACTTCTCAACCTACGAGCAGTACTTC. It specifies CASRKDFSTYEQYF.

This chain joins TRBV7-8 and TRBJ2-7; 9 bases are shared with TRBD2. J gave up 2 bases and V 5 bases, and 16 bases lay outside the gene matches. Germline V lookup: CDR1 SGHVS, CDR2 FQNEAQ. The CDR3 runs to 18 residues. The CDR3 DNA reads as TGTGCCAGCAGCGCCTGGGGGGCTAGCGGGGAATGGGCCTACGAGCAGTACTTC. It specifies CASSAWGASGEWAYEQYF.

This clone is a singleton in its sample. The CDR3 DNA is TGCGCCAGCAGCTTGGCTGGCGGGAGGGCCGGCGGAGAGACCCAGTACTTC. Translating gives CASSLAGGRAGGETQYF. This chain links TRBV5-1 with TRBJ2-5; 9 nucleotides match TRBD2. Per germline, CDR1 SGHRS and CDR2 YFSETQ. CDR3 length: 17 amino acids. J gave up 4 bases and V 0 bases, and 10 bases lay outside the gene matches.

The gene calls are TRBV7-2 and TRBJ1-5; D uncertain. Germline CDR1 is SGHTA and CDR2 is FQGNSA. The length of the CDR3 is 14 residues. Trimming left V 5 bases short and J 6 bases short, with 14 bases between. The CDR3 DNA reads as TGTGCCAGCAGCGAAATGACACAGACTCAGCCCCAGCATTTT. This encodes CASSEMTQTQPQHF.

The chain has TRBV5-6 and TRBJ2-1; 13 bases align to TRBD2. V gave up 0 bases and J gave up 9 bases; unmatched junction bases: 9. Germline loops: CDR1 SGHDT, CDR2 YYEEEE. The CDR3 has 17 residues. The CDR3 sequence: CASSLAGTSGVRGEQFF. DNA for the CDR3: TGTGCCAGCAGCTTGGCCGGGACTAGCGGGGTGAGGGGTGAGCAGTTCTTC. Complete variable domain (other parts from reference TRBV5-6 and TRBJ2-1): DAGVTQSPTHLIKTRGQQVTLRCSPKSGHDTVSWYQQALGQGPQFIFQYYEEEERQRGNFPDRFSGHQFPNYSSELNVNALLLGDSALYLCASSLAGTSGVRGEQFFGPGTRLTVL.

The table lists this clone with a count of one. CDR3 region: CASSKDRQLGQPQHF. The DNA of the CDR3 is TGTGCCAGCAGCAAGGACAGGCAACTGGGGCAGCCCCAGCATTTT. The genes are TRBV7-8 and TRBJ1-5, with 7 bases aligning to TRBD1. V trimming: 5 bases; J trimming: 7 bases; junction bases outside the gene matches: 11. The CDR3 spans 15 residues. The germline gives CDR1 SGHVS, CDR2 FQNEAQ.

The gene calls are TRBV27 and TRBJ2-1; 7 bases are a match to TRBD1. V was clipped by 3 bases and J by 9 bases; unmatched bases: 11. Germline CDR1 MNHEY, CDR2 SMNVEV (reference sequence). The CDR3 covers 15 residues. For the CDR3, the DNA is TGTGCCAGCAGTTTCTCCGGGACAGCCGTCGGTGAGCAGTTCTTC. It is translated as CASSFSGTAVGEQFF.

The gene calls are TRBV19 and TRBJ1-3, with a weak D call TRBD1 (5 bases). Trimming left V 8 bases short and J 5 bases short, with 22 bases between. Germline V gene data show CDR1 as LNHDA and CDR2 as SQIVND (reference sequence). There are 16 residues in the CDR3. CDR3 region: CASETSGTTGRNTIYF. CDR3 in DNA: TGTGCCAGTGAGACGTCAGGGACGACCGGAAGAAACACCATATATTTT.

The chain uses TRBV2 and TRBJ2-7; D ambiguous. V lost 7 bases and J lost 2, with 12 bases in between. The CDR3 covers 13 residues. CDR1 SNHLY and CDR2 FYNNEI come from the germline V gene. The CDR3 DNA reads as TGTGCCAGCACCGGCGAGCTTCCCTACGAGCAGTACTTC. Its protein product is CASTGELPYEQYF.

The chain couples TRBV20-1 to TRBJ2-5; D call uncertain. This CDR3 has 10 residues. V lost 3 bases to trimming and J lost 5 bases, with 4 bases between them. Germline V CDR1 and CDR2: DFQATT, SNEGSKA (reference sequence). CDR3 amino acids: CSASKETQYF. For the CDR3, the DNA is TGCAGTGCTAGCAAGGAGACCCAGTACTTC.

The genes are TRBV5-5 and TRBJ1-2; TRBD1 might be the D (5 bases). V was shortened by 7 bases and J by 6 bases, with 19 bases between the two germline ends. Germline values: CDR1 SGHKS, CDR2 YYEKEE (reference sequence). The CDR3 runs to 14 residues. This chain's CDR3 is CASSPGGGVNGYTF. CDR3 nucleotides: TGTGCCAGCTCCCCGGGCGGGGGAGTAAATGGCTACACCTTC.